The 24 T cell receptor beta chains reported below all come from one sample, sequenced in a study of graft-versus-host responses after intestinal transplantation. Clones were read by immunoSEQ multiplex PCR, and TCRdb kept only the in-frame ones, dropping some. The table has 25,000 to 30,000 clones, about 90% seen once. The sample in question was PBMCs, obtained roughly 68 weeks after intestinal transplantation. Every receptor here comes from a human patient who received an intestinal transplant, so some T cells may come from the graft donor.

Only one count was recorded for this clone. The chain uses TRBV5-1 and TRBJ2-7; D gene ambiguous. Germline V gene lookup returns CDR1 SGHRS and CDR2 YFSETQ. Trimming stripped 4 bases from V and 0 bases from J, with 11 bases between. This CDR3 contains 14 residues. This CDR3 is CASSPILSSYEQYF. CDR3 DNA: TGCGCCAGCAGCCCGATACTGAGCTCCTACGAGCAGTACTTC.

V and J are TRBV5-8 and TRBJ2-5; tentative D call: TRBD1 (6 bases). The CDR3 has 14 amino acids. Germline CDR1 is SGHTS and CDR2 is YDEGEE. V lost 0 bases to trimming and J lost 0 bases, with 6 bases between them. CDR3 nucleotides: TGTGCCAGCAGCTTGGACAGGGACCAAGAGACCCAGTACTTC. It translates to CASSLDRDQETQYF. Full variable domain (missing parts from reference TRBV5-8 and TRBJ2-5): EAGVTQSPTHLIKTRGQQATLRCSPISGHTSVYWYQQALGLGLQFLLWYDEGEERNRGNFPPRFSGRQFPNYSSELNVNALELEDSALYLCASSLDRDQETQYFGPGTRLLVL.

The gene calls are TRBV15 and TRBJ2-1; D call uncertain. The CDR3 has 16 residues. Germline assignment: CDR1 LNHNV and CDR2 YYDKDF (reference sequence). Trimming took 1 base from V and 4 from J, leaving 14 bases between them. In DNA, the CDR3 is TGTGCCACCAGCAGAGTTACGCGACTCCCATACAATGAGCAGTTCTTC. Protein product: CATSRVTRLPYNEQFF.

The chain recombines TRBV7-9 with TRBJ2-5; D not certain. V lost 1 base and J lost 5, with 8 bases in between. The CDR3 totals 13 residues. From germline, CDR1 is SEHNR and CDR2 FQNEAQ (reference sequence). The CDR3 coding sequence is TGTGCCAGCAGCTTAGAGGTGATCGAGACCCAGTACTTC. Translated: CASSLEVIETQYF.

The genes are TRBV5-4 and TRBJ1-4; D perhaps matches TRBD1 (5 bases). CDR3 length equals 15 residues. Germline V gene sequence: CDR1 SGHNT, CDR2 YYREEE (reference sequence). V lost 0 bases and J 6 bases, leaving 12 bases between the germline ends. The CDR3 sequence: CASSLVGGVDEKLFF. In DNA form, the CDR3 reads TGTGCCAGCAGCTTGGTTGGAGGGGTAGATGAAAAACTGTTTTTT.

The chain is built from TRBV2 and TRBJ2-1; no clear D gene. The ends were cut back, 8 bases at V and 0 bases at J, with 11 bases in the middle. CDR1 and CDR2 (germline): SNHLY, FYNNEI. This CDR3 spans 14 amino acids. The CDR3 nucleotides read TGTGCCAGCTGTTATACGAGCTCCTACAATGAGCAGTTCTTC. Encoded protein: CASCYTSSYNEQFF.

The chain recombines TRBV4-1 with TRBJ2-2, with D hard to call. The CDR3 covers 16 residues. Trimming shortened V by 2 bases and J by 4 bases, and 14 bases separated the two germline ends. Germline V gene lookup returns CDR1 MGHRA and CDR2 YSYEKL. The CDR3 is CASSQRFWDSTGELFF. The CDR3 DNA reads TGCGCCAGCAGCCAAAGATTCTGGGATTCCACCGGGGAGCTGTTTTTT.

As to this clone: At one end, the junction sequence differs from germline, possibly due to a read error. The rearrangement links TRBV25-1 to TRBJ2-2, with D perhaps TRBD2 (5 bases). CDR1 and CDR2 (germline): MGHDK, SYGVNS. This CDR3 contains 11 residues. The CDR3 bases are TGTGCCAGGACTGAACACCGGGGAGCTGTTTTT. This translates into CARTEHRGAVF.

The chain has TRBV10-1 and TRBJ2-5, with 10 bases fitting TRBD2. CDR1 is WNHNN and CDR2 is SYGVQD in the germline V gene (reference sequence). This CDR3 is built from 15 residues. With 3 bases clipped from V and 4 bases from J, the junction kept 5 bases outside the gene matches. The CDR3 bases are TGCGCCAGCAGTGATTCTAGCGGGGGTCGAGAGACCCAGTACTTC. Amino acid sequence: CASSDSSGGRETQYF.

V gene TRBV11-3 combines with J gene TRBJ2-2; no firm D call. Looked up from germline, CDR1 is SGHNT and CDR2 is YENEEA. CDR3 length: 14 amino acids. V was trimmed by 3 bases and J by 2 bases, leaving 7 bases between them. Here the CDR3 DNA reads TGTGCCAGCAGCTTTGGGGAAAACACCGGGGAGCTGTTTTTT. Translating gives CASSFGENTGELFF.

This rearrangement joins TRBV2 to TRBJ1-2; no definite D call. This CDR3 spans 12 amino acids. Between the trimmed V and J ends, which lost 3 bases and 5 bases, there was a span of 7 bases. Germline CDR1 and CDR2: SNHLY and FYNNEI. As DNA, the CDR3 is TGTGCCAGCAGTGAGGTGGGGTATGGCTACACCTTC. This encodes CASSEVGYGYTF.

The chain has TRBV19 and TRBJ1-5; D remains ambiguous. Germline CDR1 LNHDA, CDR2 SQIVND (reference sequence). This CDR3 is 15 amino acids long. The V gene lost 4 bases and the J gene lost 4 bases, with 14 bases spanning the gap. CDR3 sequence reads: CASSNQAGSNQPQHF. The DNA for the CDR3 is TGTGCCAGTAGTAACCAGGCAGGATCGAATCAGCCCCAGCATTTT.

The chain recombines TRBV18 with TRBJ2-1, with unresolved D. The CDR3 extends over 14 amino acids. Trimming removed 2 bases at V and 2 bases at J, with 7 bases between. CDR1 KGHSH and CDR2 LQKENI come from the germline V gene. CDR3 nucleotides: TGTGCCAGCTCACCAGGGCCAGCCTACAATGAGCAGTTCTTC. This gives the protein CASSPGPAYNEQFF.

The chain has TRBV5-1 and TRBJ1-1, with a possible D match to TRBD1 (6 bases). The CDR3 spans 15 residues. CDR1 is SGHRS, CDR2 YFSETQ, per germline. V lost 2 bases and J 0 bases, leaving 11 bases between the germline ends. CDR3 nucleotide sequence: TGCGCCAGCAGCTTATTAGGGGGAATGAACACTGAAGCTTTCTTT. Amino acid sequence: CASSLLGGMNTEAFF.

The chain joins TRBV7-9 to TRBJ2-7; perhaps D is TRBD1 or TRBD2 (5 bases each). V lost 5 bases and J 2 bases, leaving 16 bases between the germline ends. The V gene's germline CDR1 is SEHNR and CDR2 FQNEAQ (reference sequence). The CDR3 has 15 amino acids. The CDR3 bases are TGTGCCAGCAGCCCTCTTGGGGGTACACCCTACGAGCAGTACTTC. It specifies CASSPLGGTPYEQYF.

This clone has only a few counts. CDR3 bases: TGTGCCAGCATACCAACCGGGACTAGCGGGAGGGCCGACTATGAGCAGTTCTTC. As protein: CASIPTGTSGRADYEQFF. The V call is TRBV28, the J call TRBJ2-1, with 16 bases fitting TRBD2. V was pared by 7 bases and J by 8 bases, with 14 bases of the junction left unmatched. CDR3 length equals 18 residues. Per germline, CDR1 MDHEN and CDR2 SYDVKM.

The J gene is TRBJ2-1, the V gene TRBV4-3; D is ambiguous. CDR1 is LGHNA, CDR2 YSLEER, per germline. The CDR3 totals 16 residues. V lost 0 bases and J lost 4, with 13 bases in between. CDR3 sequence: CASSQDVGEAYNEQFF. CDR3 in DNA: TGCGCCAGCAGCCAAGATGTTGGGGAAGCTTACAATGAGCAGTTCTTC.

The chain couples TRBV28 to TRBJ1-6; D remains unclear. V shed 8 bases and J shed 5 bases, with 16 bases lying between them. This CDR3 has 15 amino acids. Germline assignment: CDR1 MDHEN and CDR2 SYDVKM. CDR3 in amino acids: CASATAGRDNSPLHF. The CDR3 DNA is TGTGCCAGCGCGACGGCGGGTAGAGATAATTCACCCCTCCACTTT.

The rearrangement uses TRBV6-1 and TRBJ2-7; D gene ambiguous. The V end was cut by 1 base, the J end by 12 bases, with 19 bases between. This CDR3 spans 14 amino acids. The V gene's germline CDR1 is MNHNS and CDR2 SASEGT. The CDR3 region is CASSEVMQVAPSYF. The CDR3 bases are TGTGCCAGCAGTGAAGTAATGCAGGTTGCCCCCTCGTACTTC.

V gene TRBV19 combines with J gene TRBJ2-7; no definite D call. Germline V CDR1 and CDR2: LNHDA, SQIVND (reference sequence). Trimming cost V 2 bases and J 0 bases, with 8 bases left between them. The CDR3 is 14 residues long. For the CDR3, the DNA is TGTGCCAGTAGTATAACGGGCGCCTCCTACGAGCAGTACTTC. Translating it yields CASSITGASYEQYF.

This chain uses TRBV5-1 with TRBJ2-7, with 8 bases lining up with TRBD2. After removal of 4 bases from V and 3 bases from J, the junction contained 6 bases not matched to a gene. The germline V gene encodes CDR1 SGHRS and CDR2 YFSETQ. This CDR3 has 14 amino acids. CDR3 loop: CASSHWGLDYEQYF. CDR3 coding DNA: TGCGCCAGCAGCCATTGGGGACTAGACTACGAGCAGTACTTC.

This chain connects TRBV6-6 to TRBJ1-2, with TRBD1 identical over 9 bases. CDR1 is MNHNY and CDR2 is SVGAGI in the germline V gene (reference sequence). The CDR3 length is 14 residues. V was pared by 5 bases and J by 3 bases, with 4 bases of the junction left unmatched. CDR3 bases: TGTGCCAGCAGTCCGGGACAGGGTTACTATGGCTACACCTTC. Translation: CASSPGQGYYGYTF.

The rearrangement links TRBV28 to TRBJ2-1; TRBD2 agrees at 11 bases. The length of the CDR3 is 21 residues. Germline CDR1 and CDR2: MDHEN and SYDVKM. Trimming cost V 3 bases and J 8 bases; bases outside gene matches: 24. The DNA of the CDR3 is TGTGCCAGCAGTTTGGAAATAGCGGGAGGGTATATCCGGCCTTTGGGGGATGAGCAGTTCTTC. It codes for CASSLEIAGGYIRPLGDEQFF.

This clone has more than one count but fewer than ten. The V and J genes are TRBV6-5 and TRBJ2-7; the D gene is possibly TRBD2 (5 bases). The germline V gene encodes CDR1 MNHEY and CDR2 SVGAGI. Trimming took 6 bases from V and 7 from J, leaving 13 bases between them. This CDR3 has 12 residues. CDR3 in DNA: TGTGCCAGCAGCCTCAACGGGGTGGAGCAGTACTTC. This translates into CASSLNGVEQYF.